The 4 T cell receptor beta chains below all came from one sample that was sequenced in a study of T-cell reconstitution after alpha-beta-depleted transplantation in children. Study-wide points: T-cell numbers and diversity one year post-transplant derived largely from freshly generated T cells.

TCRbeta library construction was performed incorporating unique molecular identifiers. Each CDR3 protein is one row after TCRdb ran MiXCR on the PCR reads. The repertoire holds hundreds of thousands of distinct CDR3 sequences, with less than 9.5% as singletons. These receptors' targets are unknown. The sequencing used peripheral blood, collected 360 days after TCRalphabeta/CD19-depleted stem cell transplant. The receptors shown here come from a female patient aged 2-15 years who had a stem cell transplant for Fanconi anemia, so the T cells may come from the graft donor.

This clonotype was seen many times. This chain connects TRBV5-6 to TRBJ2-3, with TRBD2 matching 9 bases. The CDR3 contains 15 residues. Germline CDR1 reads SGHDT; CDR2 reads YYEEEE. Germline trimming cut 8 bases from V and 6 bases from J; bases unmatched to any gene: 13. CDR3 sequence: CASGIAGVSRDTQYF. CDR3 DNA sequence: TGTGCCAGTGGAATAGCGGGAGTCTCTCGGGATACGCAGTATTTT. Using reference TRBV5-6 and TRBJ2-3 for the parts outside the CDR3, the full variable domain is DAGVTQSPTHLIKTRGQQVTLRCSPKSGHDTVSWYQQALGQGPQFIFQYYEEEERQRGNFPDRFSGHQFPNYSSELNVNALLLGDSALYLCASGIAGVSRDTQYFGPGTRLTVL.

This clonotype has only a few counts. J is TRBJ2-2 and V is TRBV3-1; 7 nucleotides match TRBD2. The germline V gene has CDR1 LGHDT and CDR2 YNNKEL (reference sequence). The CDR3 consists of 14 residues. Unmatched junction bases numbered 8, after V lost 5 bases and J lost 8 bases. The CDR3 loop is CASSERLASGELFF. CDR3 DNA: TGTGCCAGCAGCGAACGACTAGCATCGGGGGAGCTGTTTTTT.

The V and J genes are TRBV12-3 or TRBV12-4 and TRBJ2-1; TRBD1 matches at 8 bases. This CDR3 spans 15 amino acids. V dropped 5 bases and J dropped 6; count of bases not matched to a gene: 9. CDR3 DNA sequence: TGTGCCAGCAGTCTCAACAGGGGGTTGGGCAATGAGCAGTTCTTC. The encoded protein is CASSLNRGLGNEQFF.

At least ten counts were recorded for this clonotype. This chain uses TRBV29-1 with TRBJ2-4, with D perhaps TRBD2 (6 bases). In germline, CDR1 is SQVTM, CDR2 ANQGSEA. The V and J ends lost 3 bases and 3 bases respectively, with 9 bases between them. The CDR3 contains 13 residues. CDR3 DNA: TGCAGCGTTGAGGGGGGACTCAAAAACATTCAGTACTTC. Translated, it gives CSVEGGLKNIQYF.